This T cell receptor beta chain stems from a study of T cells after yellow fever vaccination. At the level of the study: Each low-cell-number fraction was prepared by means of SMART-Seq v4 Ultra Low Input. The study's findings and limits: Once the booster was given, most primary-vaccination clones reappeared, at about 96% for CD4 and roughly 85% for CD8.

Germline V CDR1 and CDR2: KGHDR, SFDVKD. The V gene end was trimmed by 5 bases and the J gene end by 4 bases; junction bases not matched to a gene: 8. The CDR3 is 15 amino acids. Turning to this clonotype: The antigen remains undetermined.

Synthesis of TCR cDNA relied on 5'RACE template switching, which attached a universal primer site and UMIs. In TCRdb, the 5' RACE reads were re-called with MiXCR into one record per CDR3 protein. Of about 230,000 distinct CDR3 sequences in the sample, approximately 6.8% were seen once. Specimen: CD4+ T cells sorted from PBMCs, collected on the day of the yellow fever booster vaccination. This clonotype was sampled from a man in his thirties or forties who received the YFV17D yellow fever vaccine. The chain joins TRBV24-1 to TRBJ2-5, with 8 positions matching TRBD1. The CDR3 sequence: CATSGQGLAGETQYF. Written as DNA, the CDR3 is TGTGCCACCAGTGGACAGGGGTTGGCTGGAGAGACCCAGTACTTC.